This T cell receptor beta chain comes out of a study of Graves' ophthalmopathy and Graves' hyperthyroidism. Each hyperthyroidism patient was newly diagnosed, with under 2 months' duration, and aged 18 to 65. The CDR3 covers 13 residues. V lost 7 bases, J lost 3 bases, and 5 bases stayed unmatched. This clonotype was seen at least ten times. RNA transcripts were the template, and TCR beta CDR3 regions were amplified from them. The library came from an HTBI-primed first-round RT-PCR and a second-round multiplex PCR. In TCRdb, the multiplex PCR reads were re-called with MiXCR into one record per CDR3 protein. The data hold roughly 380,000 distinct CDR3 sequences, with roughly 14% observed a single time.

This receptor was identified in a woman between 18 and 30 years old with stable Graves' hyperthyroidism. What was sequenced was peripheral blood. This chain connects TRBV12-3 or TRBV12-4 to TRBJ2-5, with TRBD1 matching 7 bases. CDR3 protein: CASTTGTEETQYF. The CDR3 region has the DNA TGTGCCAGCACAACCGGGACAGAAGAGACCCAGTACTTC.